This TCR beta chain appears in the sequencing data of a study of blood T cells in healthy people across ages. Looking at the study overall: About one barcoded beta molecule per two T cells was the capture yield of template switching.

A second PCR of roughly 6 to 12 cycles used a sample-barcoded 5' primer and a J-beta primer mix. Using its own MiXCR run on the 5' RACE reads, TCRdb lists one record per CDR3 protein. The repertoire holds about 540,000 distinct CDR3 sequences, 24% seen once, with 8.7% in the top ten. The CDR3 is 12 residues long. Germline V gene lookup returns CDR1 SEHNR and CDR2 FQNEAQ (reference sequence). V was trimmed by 5 bases and J by 5 bases, leaving 9 bases between them. The same data also contributed to another study, on T cells of mothers and their children. That source adds: Researchers report slightly higher, though non-significant, overlap in related mother-child pairs than in unrelated pairs. The analysis detected no persistent microchimeric T cell clones.

The rearrangement uses TRBV7-9 and TRBJ1-1; D uncertain. The receptor was isolated from a boy between 10 and 17 years old in good health. The sequenced sample consisted of blood. The CDR3 spells CASSPPETEAFF. The CDR3 coding sequence is TGTGCCAGCAGCCCTCCAGAGACTGAAGCTTTCTTT.